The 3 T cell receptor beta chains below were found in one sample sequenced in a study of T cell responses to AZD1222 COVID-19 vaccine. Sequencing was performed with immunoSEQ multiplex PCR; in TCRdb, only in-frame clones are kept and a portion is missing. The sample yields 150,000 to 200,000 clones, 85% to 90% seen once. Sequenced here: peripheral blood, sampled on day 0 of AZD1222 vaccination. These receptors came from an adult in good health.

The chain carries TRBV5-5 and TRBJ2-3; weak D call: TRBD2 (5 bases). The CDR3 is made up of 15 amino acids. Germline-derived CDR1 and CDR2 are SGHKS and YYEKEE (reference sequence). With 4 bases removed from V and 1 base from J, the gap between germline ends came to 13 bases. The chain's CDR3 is CASSLSSTRTDTQYF. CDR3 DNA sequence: TGTGCCAGCAGCCTTTCTAGCACCCGCACAGATACGCAGTATTTT.

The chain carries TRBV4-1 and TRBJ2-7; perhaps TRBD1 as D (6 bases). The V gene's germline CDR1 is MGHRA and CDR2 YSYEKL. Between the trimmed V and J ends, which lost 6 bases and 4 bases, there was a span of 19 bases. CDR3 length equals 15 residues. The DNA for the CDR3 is TGCGCCAGCAGTTTGGCGCAGGGGTCAAGGTACGAGCAGTACTTC. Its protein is CASSLAQGSRYEQYF.

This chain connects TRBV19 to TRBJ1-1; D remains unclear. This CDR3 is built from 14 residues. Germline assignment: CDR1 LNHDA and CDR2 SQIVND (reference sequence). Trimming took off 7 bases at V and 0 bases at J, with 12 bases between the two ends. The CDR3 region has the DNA TGTGCCAGTATCGAAGGTTGGTTGAACACTGAAGCTTTCTTT. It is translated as CASIEGWLNTEAFF.